A selection of T cell receptor beta chains follows, all from one sample in a study of shared clonotypes between healthy human individuals. Method: immunoSEQ multiplex PCR; TCRdb's copy keeps in-frame clones and lacks some. This table has about 610,000 clones, 90% to 97% appearing once. Sequenced: naive CD8+ T cells sorted from blood. These receptors originate from a woman younger than 45 in good health. The CDR3 runs from the conserved cysteine through the conserved F or W. D genes are given only for firm matches. Part of the rows lack a size; the others show once, few, many or a class for expanded clones.

len: 13; j_gene: TRBJ2-1; abundance: -; v_gene: TRBV7-6; d_gene: -; CDR3aa: CASSLVRGNEQFF; CDR3nt: TGTGCCAGCAGCTTAGTTCGGGGAAATGAGCAGTTCTTC
len: 15; j_gene: TRBJ1-5; abundance: -; v_gene: TRBV7-9; d_gene: TRBD1; CDR3aa: CASSKGTDSWGPQHF; CDR3nt: TGTGCCAGCAGTAAAGGGACAGACTCGTGGGGGCCCCAGCATTTT
len: 11; j_gene: TRBJ2-1; abundance: -; v_gene: TRBV20-1; d_gene: -; CDR3aa: CSATHPNEQFF; CDR3nt: TGCAGTGCTACCCATCCCAATGAGCAGTTCTTC
len: 15; j_gene: TRBJ2-6; abundance: -; v_gene: TRBV19; d_gene: -; CDR3aa: CASSAQGSGANVLTF; CDR3nt: TGTGCCAGTAGTGCACAGGGTTCCGGGGCCAACGTCCTGACTTTC
len: 14; j_gene: TRBJ2-7; abundance: -; v_gene: TRBV27; d_gene: -; CDR3aa: CASNPQNQPFEQYF; CDR3nt: TGTGCCAGCAATCCCCAAAACCAGCCCTTCGAGCAGTACTTC
len: 16; j_gene: TRBJ2-2; abundance: -; v_gene: TRBV5-5; d_gene: -; CDR3aa: CASSSGWRENTGELFF; CDR3nt: TGTGCCAGCAGCTCGGGGTGGCGGGAGAACACCGGGGAGCTGTTTTTT
len: 14; j_gene: TRBJ2-1; abundance: -; v_gene: TRBV13; d_gene: -; CDR3aa: CASTGPQPNNEQFF; CDR3nt: TGTGCCTCCACGGGGCCCCAGCCGAACAATGAGCAGTTCTTC
len: 15; j_gene: TRBJ2-1; abundance: -; v_gene: TRBV7-9; d_gene: -; CDR3aa: CASSYTSSSYNEQFF; CDR3nt: TGTGCCAGCAGCTACACTAGTTCTTCCTACAATGAGCAGTTCTTC
len: 15; j_gene: TRBJ2-1; abundance: once; v_gene: TRBV28; d_gene: TRBD2; CDR3aa: CASSITSVGDNEQFF; CDR3nt: TGTGCCAGCAGTATTACTAGCGTCGGGGACAATGAGCAGTTCTTC
len: 14; j_gene: TRBJ2-7; abundance: -; v_gene: TRBV28; d_gene: -; CDR3aa: CASRTGQYPYEQYF; CDR3nt: TGTGCCAGCAGGACAGGCCAGTACCCCTACGAGCAGTACTTC
len: 14; j_gene: TRBJ1-5; abundance: -; v_gene: TRBV2; d_gene: -; CDR3aa: CASSEGEGPRPQHF; CDR3nt: TGTGCCAGCAGTGAAGGGGAAGGGCCCAGGCCCCAGCATTTT
len: 20; j_gene: TRBJ2-5; abundance: -; v_gene: TRBV29-1; d_gene: TRBD1; CDR3aa: CSVEVSIPWGQGKFSKTQYF; CDR3nt: TGCAGCGTTGAAGTGTCGATCCCCTGGGGACAGGGTAAATTTTCAAAGACCCAGTACTTC
len: 15; j_gene: TRBJ2-5; abundance: -; v_gene: TRBV7-8; d_gene: -; CDR3aa: CASSRLGGPRETQYF; CDR3nt: TGTGCCAGCAGCCGCCTCGGGGGCCCCCGGGAGACCCAGTACTTC
len: 16; j_gene: TRBJ2-7; abundance: -; v_gene: TRBV6-7; d_gene: -; CDR3aa: CASSYPPRSPEGEQYF; CDR3nt: TGTGCCAGCAGTTATCCCCCGCGATCTCCTGAGGGCGAGCAGTACTTC
len: 17; j_gene: TRBJ2-1; abundance: -; v_gene: TRBV27; d_gene: TRBD2; CDR3aa: CASSNRPGLAGDNEQFF; CDR3nt: TGTGCCAGCAGTAACCGACCGGGACTAGCGGGAGACAATGAGCAGTTCTTC
len: 14; j_gene: TRBJ2-7; abundance: -; v_gene: TRBV27; d_gene: TRBD2; CDR3aa: CASSPGTRGYEQYF; CDR3nt: TGTGCCAGCAGCCCCGGGACTAGAGGGTACGAGCAGTACTTC
len: 16; j_gene: TRBJ2-7; abundance: -; v_gene: TRBV28; d_gene: -; CDR3aa: CASSEFRAQGHYEQYF; CDR3nt: TGTGCCAGCAGTGAGTTCCGGGCACAGGGACACTACGAGCAGTACTTC
len: 16; j_gene: TRBJ1-5; abundance: -; v_gene: TRBV7-9; d_gene: TRBD1; CDR3aa: CASSLVEGAKNQPQHF; CDR3nt: TGTGCCAGCAGCTTAGTAGAGGGGGCGAAGAATCAGCCCCAGCATTTT
len: 18; j_gene: TRBJ2-7; abundance: -; v_gene: TRBV29-1; d_gene: TRBD2; CDR3aa: CSVEGLPLTSGRAGEQYF; CDR3nt: TGCAGCGTTGAAGGTCTCCCCCTGACTAGCGGGAGGGCCGGGGAGCAGTACTTC
len: 15; j_gene: TRBJ1-5; abundance: -; v_gene: TRBV7-2; d_gene: -; CDR3aa: CASSLATGGNQPQHF; CDR3nt: TGTGCCAGCAGCTTAGCAACGGGGGGAAATCAGCCCCAGCATTTT
len: 17; j_gene: TRBJ2-5; abundance: -; v_gene: TRBV7-9; d_gene: -; CDR3aa: CASNPGHLRGSQETQYF; CDR3nt: TGTGCCAGCAACCCGGGACATCTGCGTGGTAGCCAAGAGACCCAGTACTTC
len: 15; j_gene: TRBJ2-1; abundance: -; v_gene: TRBV28; d_gene: -; CDR3aa: CASSSLARPGNEQFF; CDR3nt: TGTGCCAGCAGTTCCCTAGCGCGGCCGGGGAATGAGCAGTTCTTC
len: 13; j_gene: TRBJ2-1; abundance: -; v_gene: TRBV27; d_gene: -; CDR3aa: CASSLRSSLFQFF; CDR3nt: TGTGCCAGCAGTTTAAGGTCTAGTCTATTCCAGTTCTTC
len: 12; j_gene: TRBJ2-1; abundance: -; v_gene: TRBV7-8; d_gene: -; CDR3aa: CASSSPVGEQFF; CDR3nt: TGTGCCAGCAGCTCCCCGGTGGGTGAGCAGTTCTTC
len: 11; j_gene: TRBJ2-7; abundance: -; v_gene: TRBV29-1; d_gene: TRBD2; CDR3aa: CSGLADYEQYF; CDR3nt: TGCAGCGGACTAGCGGATTACGAGCAGTACTTC
len: 13; j_gene: TRBJ2-7; abundance: -; v_gene: TRBV28; d_gene: -; CDR3aa: CASSLTSSLEQYF; CDR3nt: TGTGCCAGCAGTTTGACCAGTTCCCTCGAGCAGTACTTC
len: 12; j_gene: TRBJ2-7; abundance: -; v_gene: TRBV29-1; d_gene: -; CDR3aa: CSVEEGPYEQYF; CDR3nt: TGCAGCGTTGAAGAGGGTCCCTACGAGCAGTACTTC
len: 15; j_gene: TRBJ2-7; abundance: once; v_gene: TRBV7-9; d_gene: -; CDR3aa: CASSDENRDPYEQYF; CDR3nt: TGTGCCAGCAGCGACGAAAACAGGGACCCCTACGAGCAGTACTTC
len: 15; j_gene: TRBJ1-2; abundance: -; v_gene: TRBV4-1; d_gene: -; CDR3aa: CASSQDALLAYGYTF; CDR3nt: TGCGCCAGCAGCCAAGATGCTCTCTTGGCCTATGGCTACACCTTC
len: 13; j_gene: TRBJ2-7; abundance: -; v_gene: TRBV11-2; d_gene: -; CDR3aa: CASEGGLTYEQYF; CDR3nt: TGTGCCAGCGAAGGAGGCTTAACCTACGAGCAGTACTTC
len: 16; j_gene: TRBJ2-2; abundance: -; v_gene: TRBV9; d_gene: TRBD2; CDR3aa: CASSARTSGNTGELFF; CDR3nt: TGTGCCAGCAGCGCTAGGACTAGCGGGAACACCGGGGAGCTGTTTTTT
len: 12; j_gene: TRBJ1-2; abundance: -; v_gene: TRBV19; d_gene: -; CDR3aa: CASSTLGLGYTF; CDR3nt: TGTGCCAGTAGTACCCTGGGGTTGGGCTACACCTTC
len: 18; j_gene: TRBJ2-5; abundance: -; v_gene: TRBV4-2; d_gene: TRBD2; CDR3aa: CASSQEKREGGFRETQYF; CDR3nt: TGTGCCAGCAGCCAAGAGAAGAGGGAGGGCGGTTTTAGGGAGACCCAGTACTTC
len: 15; j_gene: TRBJ1-3; abundance: few; v_gene: TRBV21-1; d_gene: -; CDR3aa: CASTRRLGGRDTIYF; CDR3nt: TGTGCCAGCACCCGTCGTTTAGGGGGGAGGGACACCATATATTTT
len: 12; j_gene: TRBJ2-2; abundance: -; v_gene: TRBV5-8; d_gene: -; CDR3aa: CASSLYGGELFF; CDR3nt: TGTGCCAGCAGCTTGTACGGCGGGGAGCTGTTTTTT
len: 15; j_gene: TRBJ1-1; abundance: -; v_gene: TRBV7-2; d_gene: -; CDR3aa: CASSPNPRVGTEAFF; CDR3nt: TGTGCCAGCAGCCCCAACCCAAGGGTGGGGACTGAAGCTTTCTTT
len: 13; j_gene: TRBJ2-5; abundance: once; v_gene: TRBV7-9; d_gene: TRBD1; CDR3aa: CASSLRDRETQYF; CDR3nt: TGTGCCAGCAGCCTACGGGACAGAGAGACCCAGTACTTC
len: 13; j_gene: TRBJ1-2; abundance: -; v_gene: TRBV9; d_gene: -; CDR3aa: CASRGGGQAGYTF; CDR3nt: TGTGCCAGCAGGGGTGGGGGGCAGGCAGGCTACACCTTC